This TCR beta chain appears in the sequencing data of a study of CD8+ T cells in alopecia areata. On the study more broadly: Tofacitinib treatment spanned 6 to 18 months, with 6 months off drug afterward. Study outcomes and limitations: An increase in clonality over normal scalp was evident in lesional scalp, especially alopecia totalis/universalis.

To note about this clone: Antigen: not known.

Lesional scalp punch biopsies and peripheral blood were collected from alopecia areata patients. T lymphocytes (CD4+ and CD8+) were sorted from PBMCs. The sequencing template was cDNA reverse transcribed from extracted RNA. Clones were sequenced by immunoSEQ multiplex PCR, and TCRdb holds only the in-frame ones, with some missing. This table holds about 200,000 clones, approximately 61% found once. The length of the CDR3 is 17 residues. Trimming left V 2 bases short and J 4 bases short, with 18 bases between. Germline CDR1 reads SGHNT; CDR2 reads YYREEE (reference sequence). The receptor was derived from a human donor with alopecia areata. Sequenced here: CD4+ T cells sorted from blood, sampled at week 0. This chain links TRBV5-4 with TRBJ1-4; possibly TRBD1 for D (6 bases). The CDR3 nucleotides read TGTGCCAGCAGCTTTAGCCAGGGGACCGGCATTAATGAAAAACTGTTTTTT. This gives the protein CASSFSQGTGINEKLFF.